This TCR beta chain appears in the sequencing data of a study of T cells after yellow fever vaccination. This CDR3 contains 14 residues. Germline loops: CDR1 SGHRS, CDR2 YFSETQ. The trim removed 2 bases at V and 5 bases at J, leaving 4 bases unmatched. TCRdb re-called the 5' RACE reads through MiXCR, storing one row per CDR3 protein. The sample consists of some 48,000 distinct CDR3 sequences, more than 6% of them appearing once. This TCR derives from a man younger than 45 who received the YFV17D yellow fever vaccine. Sequencing was performed on PBMCs, either bulk or a sorted T-cell subset (CD4+, CD8+, memory, or dextramer-sorted; not recorded which), taken 45 days after the yellow fever booster vaccination. The V gene is TRBV5-1, the J gene TRBJ2-5, with 9 bases that match TRBD1. The CDR3 nucleotides are TGCGCCAGCAGCTTACAGGGGGCGCGGGAGACCCAGTACTTC. It translates to CASSLQGARETQYF.